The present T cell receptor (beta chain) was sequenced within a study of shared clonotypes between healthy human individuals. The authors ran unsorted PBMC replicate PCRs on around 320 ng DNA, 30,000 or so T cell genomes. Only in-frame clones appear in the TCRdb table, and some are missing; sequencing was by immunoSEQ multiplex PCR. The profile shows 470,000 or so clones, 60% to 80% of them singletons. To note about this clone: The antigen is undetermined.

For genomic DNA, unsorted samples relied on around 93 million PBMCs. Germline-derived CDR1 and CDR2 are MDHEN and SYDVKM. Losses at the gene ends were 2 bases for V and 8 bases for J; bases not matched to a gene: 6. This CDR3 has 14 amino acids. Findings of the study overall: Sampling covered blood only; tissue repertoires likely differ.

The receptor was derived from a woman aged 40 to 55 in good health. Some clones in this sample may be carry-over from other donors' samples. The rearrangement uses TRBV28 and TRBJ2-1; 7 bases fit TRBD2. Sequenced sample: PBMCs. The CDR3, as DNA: TGTGCCAGCAGTTTAGCGGGAGTTAAGGATGAGCAGTTCTTC. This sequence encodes CASSLAGVKDEQFF. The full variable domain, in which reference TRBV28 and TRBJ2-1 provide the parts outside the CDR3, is DVKVTQSSRYLVKRTGEKVFLECVQDMDHENMFWYRQDPGLGLRLIYFSYDVKMKEKGDIPEGYSVSREKKERFSLILESASTNQTSMYLCASSLAGVKDEQFFGPGTRLTVL.